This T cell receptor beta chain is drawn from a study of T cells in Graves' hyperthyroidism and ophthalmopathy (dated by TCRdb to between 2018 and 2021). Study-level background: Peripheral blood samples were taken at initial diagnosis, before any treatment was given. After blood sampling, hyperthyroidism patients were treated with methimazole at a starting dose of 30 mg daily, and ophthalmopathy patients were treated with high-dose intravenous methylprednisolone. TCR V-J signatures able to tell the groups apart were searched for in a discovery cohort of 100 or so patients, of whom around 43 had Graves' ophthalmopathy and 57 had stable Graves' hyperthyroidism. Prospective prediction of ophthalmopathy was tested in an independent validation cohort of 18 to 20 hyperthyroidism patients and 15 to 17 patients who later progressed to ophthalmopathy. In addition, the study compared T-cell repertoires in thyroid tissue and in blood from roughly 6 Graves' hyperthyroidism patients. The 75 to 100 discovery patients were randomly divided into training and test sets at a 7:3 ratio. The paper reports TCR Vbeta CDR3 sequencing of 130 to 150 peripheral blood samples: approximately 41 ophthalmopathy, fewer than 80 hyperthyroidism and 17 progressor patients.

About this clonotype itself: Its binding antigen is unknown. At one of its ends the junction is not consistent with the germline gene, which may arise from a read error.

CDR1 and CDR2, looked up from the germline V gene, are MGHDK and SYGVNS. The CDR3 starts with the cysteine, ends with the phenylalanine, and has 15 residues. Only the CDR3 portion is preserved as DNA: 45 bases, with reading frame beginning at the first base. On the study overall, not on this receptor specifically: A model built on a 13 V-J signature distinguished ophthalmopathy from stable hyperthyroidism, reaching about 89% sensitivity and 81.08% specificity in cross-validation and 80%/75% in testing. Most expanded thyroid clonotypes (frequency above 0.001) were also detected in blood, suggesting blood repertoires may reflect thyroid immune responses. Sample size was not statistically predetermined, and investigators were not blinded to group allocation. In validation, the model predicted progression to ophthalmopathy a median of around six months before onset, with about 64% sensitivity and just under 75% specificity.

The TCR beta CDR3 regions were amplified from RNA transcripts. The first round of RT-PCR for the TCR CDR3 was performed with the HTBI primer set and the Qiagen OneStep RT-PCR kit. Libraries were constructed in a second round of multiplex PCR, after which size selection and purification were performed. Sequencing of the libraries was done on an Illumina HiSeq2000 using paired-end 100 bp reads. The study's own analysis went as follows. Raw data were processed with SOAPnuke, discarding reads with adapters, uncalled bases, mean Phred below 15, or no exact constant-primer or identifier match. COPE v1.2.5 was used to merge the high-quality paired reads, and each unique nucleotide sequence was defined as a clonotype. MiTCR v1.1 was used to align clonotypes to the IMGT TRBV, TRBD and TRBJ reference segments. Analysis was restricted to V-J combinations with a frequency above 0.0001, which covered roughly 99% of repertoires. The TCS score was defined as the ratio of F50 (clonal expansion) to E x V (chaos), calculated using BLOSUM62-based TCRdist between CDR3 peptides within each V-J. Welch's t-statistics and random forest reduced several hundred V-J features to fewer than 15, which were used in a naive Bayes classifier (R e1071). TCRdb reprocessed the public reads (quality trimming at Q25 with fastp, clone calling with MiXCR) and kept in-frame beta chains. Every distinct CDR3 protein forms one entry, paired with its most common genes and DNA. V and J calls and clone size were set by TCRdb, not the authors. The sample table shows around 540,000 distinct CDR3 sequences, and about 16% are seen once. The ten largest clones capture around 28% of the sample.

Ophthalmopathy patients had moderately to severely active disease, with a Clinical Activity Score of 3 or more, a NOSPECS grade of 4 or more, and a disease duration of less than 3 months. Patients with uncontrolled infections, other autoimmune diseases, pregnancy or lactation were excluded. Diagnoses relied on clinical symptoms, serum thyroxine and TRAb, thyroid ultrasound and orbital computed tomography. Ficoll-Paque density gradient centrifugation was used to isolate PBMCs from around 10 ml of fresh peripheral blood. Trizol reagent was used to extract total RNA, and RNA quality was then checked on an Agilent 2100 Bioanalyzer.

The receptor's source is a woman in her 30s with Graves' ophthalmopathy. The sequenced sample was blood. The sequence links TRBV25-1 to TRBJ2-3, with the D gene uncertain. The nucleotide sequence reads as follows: TGTGCCAGCAGTCTTATCCAGGAGACCACAGATACGGAGTATTTT. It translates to CASSLIQETTDTEYF.